This T cell receptor (beta chain) derives from a study of shared clonotypes between healthy human individuals. The unsorted samples took some 90 million PBMCs to get genomic DNA. As to this clone: Antigen: not known.

The CDR3 sequence is 16 residues long. V trimming: 3 bases; J trimming: 2 bases; junction bases outside the gene matches: 11. Germline V gene sequence: CDR1 SGHRS, CDR2 YFSETQ. Study-level results: In having few donors, the study represented limited genetic and exposure-history diversity. Only blood underwent sampling, and tissue repertoires likely differ.

Original handling: ImmunoSEQ sequences covered only the junction and lacked quality scores; filtering therefore differed. The table came from immunoSEQ multiplex PCR; TCRdb's copy has only in-frame clones and leaves some out. The V and J calls and clone size come from that table; D and trimming were worked out from the DNA. The data contain about 490,000 clones, 78% of them singletons. The chain carries TRBV5-1 and TRBJ2-7, with 7 bases matching TRBD1. The TCR sequence derives from a woman aged 40 to 49 in good health. Some clones in this sample may be carry-over from other donors' samples. The sequenced sample consisted of PBMCs. Here the CDR3 reads CASSYEPPGQTYEQYF. The CDR3 coding sequence is TGCGCCAGCAGCTATGAACCGCCGGGACAGACCTACGAGCAGTACTTC. The variable domain in full, completed from reference TRBV5-1 and TRBJ2-7, reads KAGVTQTPRYLIKTRGQQVTLSCSPISGHRSVSWYQQTPGQGLQFLFEYFSETQRNKGNFPGRFSGRQFSNSRSEMNVSTLELGDSALYLCASSYEPPGQTYEQYFGPGTRLTVT.